A selection of T cell receptor beta chains follows, all from one sample in a study of T cell responses to AZD1222 COVID-19 vaccine. The table came from immunoSEQ multiplex PCR; TCRdb's copy has only in-frame clones and leaves some out. The data show roughly 120,000 clones, 85% to 90% seen once. Here the sequenced sample was peripheral blood, taken 28 days after the second AZD1222 dose. These receptors were obtained from an adult who received the AZD1222 COVID-19 vaccine. The CDR3 runs from the conserved cysteine through the conserved F or W. Fields, in order: CDR3 length, clone size, J gene, V gene, D gene, CDR3 DNA, CDR3 protein. A D gene is named only where the DNA matches it firmly. Rows give clone size only sometimes, using once, few, many, or a class for an expanded clone.

12,.,TRBJ1-2,TRBV6-5,.,TGTGCCAGCAGTTACAAGGGTTTCGGCTACACCTTC,CASSYKGFGYTF
11,.,TRBJ1-1,TRBV18,.,TGTGCCAGCTCATCCAACACTGAAGCTTTCTTT,CASSSNTEAFF
12,.,TRBJ1-1,TRBV19,.,TGTGCCAGTATAGGAGGTAACACTGAAGCTTTCTTT,CASIGGNTEAFF
12,.,TRBJ1-1,TRBV29-1,.,TGCAGCGTCGACAGTGGAAACACTGAAGCTTTCTTT,CSVDSGNTEAFF
15,few,TRBJ2-7,TRBV4-2,TRBD1,TGTGCCAGCAGCCAAGGGACAGGGGAAATTCACGAGCAGTACTTC,CASSQGTGEIHEQYF
16,.,TRBJ2-6,TRBV19,.,TGTGCCAGTAGTCCCCCCAGAGGGGCTGGGGCCAACGTCCTGACTTTC,CASSPPRGAGANVLTF
19,.,TRBJ2-1,TRBV4-1,TRBD2,TGCGCCAGCAGCCAAGAGGGGCGGGGCAAGGCAACTAGCGACAATGAGCAGTTCTTC,CASSQEGRGKATSDNEQFF
12,.,TRBJ1-2,TRBV30,.,TGTGCCTGGAGTGCTGGAGTCGGTGGCTACACCTTC,CAWSAGVGGYTF
13,.,TRBJ2-7,TRBV30,.,TGTGCCTGGAGTGTAAACACTAACTACGAGCAGTACTTC,CAWSVNTNYEQYF
16,.,TRBJ2-2,TRBV11-2,.,TGTGCCAGCAGCTTTCGACAGGCGGGAAGGACCGGGGAGCTGTTTTTT,CASSFRQAGRTGELFF
14,.,TRBJ1-1,TRBV28,.,TGTGCCAGCAGTTTACCCGGCGGGAACACTGAAGCTTTCTTT,CASSLPGGNTEAFF
15,once,TRBJ1-3,TRBV6-6,.,TGTGCCAGCAGGCCCGGACGGCAATCTGGAAACACCATATATTTT,CASRPGRQSGNTIYF
13,.,TRBJ1-2,TRBV7-2,.,TGTGCCAGCAGCAAGGGCCGGGCCTATGGCTACACCTTC,CASSKGRAYGYTF
13,.,TRBJ1-1,TRBV7-8,TRBD1,TGTGCCAGCAGTCCCGGACAGGGCACTGAAGCTTTCTTT,CASSPGQGTEAFF
17,.,TRBJ1-2,TRBV7-8,TRBD1,TGTGCCAGCAGCCCCTCAGGGGGCATCCTATACCCCAAGGGCTACACCTTC,CASSPSGGILYPKGYTF
15,.,TRBJ2-3,TRBV7-6,TRBD2,TGTGCCAGCAGCCAAGTAGCGGGGGGTTATGATACGCAGTATTTT,CASSQVAGGYDTQYF
15,once,TRBJ1-3,TRBV4-1,.,TGCGCCAGCAGCCAAGATCGGGGGACTGGAAACACCATATATTTT,CASSQDRGTGNTIYF
17,.,TRBJ2-2,TRBV4-2,TRBD2,TGTGCCAGCAGAAAGGGGACTAGCGGGGTTGTCACCGGGGAGCTGTTTTTT,CASRKGTSGVVTGELFF
13,.,TRBJ1-6,TRBV12-3/TRBV12-4,.,TGTGCCAGCAGTTTCGGGGGTAATTCACCCCTCCACTTT,CASSFGGNSPLHF
12,.,TRBJ1-3,TRBV30,.,TGTGCCTGGGCAGGGGTTGGAAACACCATATATTTT,CAWAGVGNTIYF
14,.,TRBJ2-3,TRBV3-1/TRBV3-2,.,TGTGCCAGCAGCCGGGATCTTAGGACAGATACGCAGTATTTT,CASSRDLRTDTQYF
14,.,TRBJ1-2,TRBV14,TRBD1,TGTGCCAGCAGCCTTCGACAGGGCGGGTATGGCTACACCTTC,CASSLRQGGYGYTF
11,.,TRBJ2-5,TRBV28,.,TGTGCCAGCGGTCTGATTGAGACCCAGTACTTC,CASGLIETQYF
14,.,TRBJ2-7,TRBV10-3,TRBD2,TGTGCCACCAAAGGGACTAGCGGGGTAGTAGAGCAGTACTTC,CATKGTSGVVEQYF
11,.,TRBJ1-4,TRBV29-1,.,TGCAGCGCCCTCGGGAATGAAAAACTGTTTTTT,CSALGNEKLFF
17,.,TRBJ2-5,TRBV5-1,TRBD2,TGCGCCAGCAGCTTGGGACTAGCTAACCGTCGGGGGGAGACCCAGTACTTC,CASSLGLANRRGETQYF
12,.,TRBJ1-6,TRBV6-6,.,TGTGCCAGCGGGACACTCCTTTCACCCCTCCACTTT,CASGTLLSPLHF
15,.,TRBJ2-3,TRBV5-1,.,TGCGCCAGCAGCTTGGCCAGGGCCGCCTTAGATACGCAGTATTTT,CASSLARAALDTQYF
13,.,TRBJ1-1,TRBV7-2,TRBD1,TGTGCCAGCATCAGGACAGGGAACACTGAAGCTTTCTTT,CASIRTGNTEAFF
13,.,TRBJ2-1,TRBV7-9,TRBD1,TGTGCCAGCAGGTCGGACAGGCCTGGGGAGCAGTTCTTC,CASRSDRPGEQFF
13,.,TRBJ2-1,TRBV7-2,.,TGTGCCAGCAGCCGCGACAGGAGCAATGAGCAGTTCTTC,CASSRDRSNEQFF
13,once,TRBJ2-2,TRBV6-5,.,TGTGCCAGCGGGGGTGCCAACACCGGGGAGCTGTTTTTT,CASGGANTGELFF
15,.,TRBJ1-1,TRBV9,.,TGTGCCAGCAGCGTGAGGGACACGTTAACCGCTGAAGCTTTCTTT,CASSVRDTLTAEAFF
16,once,TRBJ2-1,TRBV7-9,.,TGTGCCAGCAGCTTAAATGTCGGAGACACTTACAATGAGCAGTTCTTC,CASSLNVGDTYNEQFF
13,once,TRBJ1-2,TRBV5-1,.,TGCGCCAGCAGCCCGTATGGAGCGTATGGCTACACCTTC,CASSPYGAYGYTF
17,.,TRBJ1-2,TRBV19,TRBD1,TGTGCCAGTAGTATGGACGGGACAGGGGGCGCGTGGTATGGCTACACCTTC,CASSMDGTGGAWYGYTF
13,.,TRBJ2-5,TRBV28,.,TGTGCCAGCAGAATTCCAGGGAAAGAGACCCAGTACTTC,CASRIPGKETQYF
13,.,TRBJ2-7,TRBV7-9,.,TGTGCCAGCAGCTTAGGCTCGAGTGGCGAGCAGTACTTC,CASSLGSSGEQYF
16,once,TRBJ2-4,TRBV11-2,TRBD2,TGTGCCAGCAGCTGGAGCGGGGGCGGGGGCAAAAACATTCAGTACTTC,CASSWSGGGGKNIQYF
16,.,TRBJ1-5,TRBV5-3,.,TGTGCCAGAAACTCTCGGAAGGGCAATTGCAATCAGCCCCAGCATTTT,CARNSRKGNCNQPQHF
13,.,TRBJ2-1,TRBV12-3/TRBV12-4,TRBD2,TGTGCCAGCAGACTAGCGGGGGTCAATGAGCAGTTCTTC,CASRLAGVNEQFF
13,.,TRBJ1-5,TRBV29-1,TRBD1,TGCAGCGTTGTTTGGGACAGTAATCAGCCCCAGCATTTT,CSVVWDSNQPQHF
16,.,TRBJ1-6,TRBV14,TRBD1,TGTGCCAGCAGCCAGTTATCCGGGACAGGGAGCTCACCCCTCCACTTT,CASSQLSGTGSSPLHF
13,.,TRBJ1-2,TRBV9,TRBD1,TGTGCCCAACGGAGGGGGCTGAAGGATGGCTACACCTTC,CAQRRGLKDGYTF
16,.,TRBJ1-1,TRBV15,.,TGTGCCACCAGCAGTCCTCCAGGGGCCGGGGACACTGAAGCTTTCTTT,CATSSPPGAGDTEAFF
15,.,TRBJ2-1,TRBV28,TRBD2,TGTGCCAGCAGTTTAGCCGGGACTAGCTTGACTGAGCAGTTCTTC,CASSLAGTSLTEQFF
14,.,TRBJ2-7,TRBV23-1,.,TGCGCCAGCAGTCAATTCGGCCTGTTCCACGAGCAGTACTTC,CASSQFGLFHEQYF
15,.,TRBJ1-2,TRBV9,TRBD1,TGTGCCAGCAGCGTAGGGACAGGGACCTACTATGGCTACACCTTC,CASSVGTGTYYGYTF
13,once,TRBJ1-1,TRBV19,.,TGTGCCAGTCGACCGAGGATGAACACTGAAGCTTTCTTT,CASRPRMNTEAFF
13,.,TRBJ2-5,TRBV19,.,TGTGCCAGTAGTATAGTTCCGGGAGAGACCCAGTACTTC,CASSIVPGETQYF
20,.,TRBJ2-2,TRBV6-6,TRBD1,TGTGCCAGCAGCCCCTCCGGGACAGGGAGTCTAGCGGTAAGAGCCGGGGAGCTGTTTTTT,CASSPSGTGSLAVRAGELFF
14,.,TRBJ1-5,TRBV11-2,TRBD1,TGTGCCAGCAGCTTAACAGGGGGGGATCAGCCCCAGCATTTT,CASSLTGGDQPQHF
11,.,TRBJ1-6,TRBV6-4,.,TGTGCCAGCCTCCGCCCTTCACCCCTCCACTTT,CASLRPSPLHF
14,.,TRBJ2-7,TRBV6-5,.,TGTGCCAGCAGTTACCTAGGGGAGTCCTACGAGCAGTACTTC,CASSYLGESYEQYF
15,.,TRBJ1-6,TRBV5-1,.,TGCGCCAGCAGCTTGGATTCGGGGGGGCGCTCACCCCTCCACTTT,CASSLDSGGRSPLHF
15,once,TRBJ1-2,TRBV3-1/TRBV3-2,.,TGTGCCAGCCCTCAGGACAGCCAAGAAGGATATGGCTACACCTTC,CASPQDSQEGYGYTF
13,.,TRBJ2-2,TRBV6-4,.,TGTGCCAGCAGTGAGGGTCCCACCGGGGAGCTGTTTTTT,CASSEGPTGELFF
12,.,TRBJ2-2,TRBV4-3,.,TGCGCCAGCAGCCATCCAGCCGGGGAGCTGTTTTTT,CASSHPAGELFF
16,.,TRBJ2-3,TRBV27,TRBD2,TGTGCCAGCAGTTTTATGGCGGGGGGGACAACAGATACGCAGTATTTT,CASSFMAGGTTDTQYF
15,.,TRBJ1-4,TRBV13,TRBD1,TGTGCCAGCAGCCGTAGTGGGACAGCCAATGAAAAACTGTTTTTT,CASSRSGTANEKLFF